This T cell receptor beta chain is drawn from a study of blood T cell repertoires in COVID-19. The CDR3 has 14 amino acids. Looked up from germline, CDR1 is MNHEY and CDR2 is SMNVEV (reference sequence). Trimming removed 6 bases from V and 0 bases from J, with 12 bases in between. Authors' data handling: Quantification of nucleated cells was approximated via reference gene primer amplification. Libraries were prepared by immunoSEQ multiplex PCR; TCRdb keeps only in-frame clonotypes and omits some of them. V, J and clone size are taken as reported in that table, and D and trimming were inferred from the DNA itself. Among 200,000 to 300,000 clones listed, nearly 90% were seen once.

The V gene is TRBV27, the J gene TRBJ2-7, with a possible D match to TRBD2 (6 bases). This receptor was taken from a human donor in a cohort sampled during active COVID-19. Sequenced input: peripheral blood. CDR3 in DNA: TGTGCCAGCAGCAGTGGGAGGACCTCCTACGAGCAGTACTTC. Its translation is CASSSGRTSYEQYF.